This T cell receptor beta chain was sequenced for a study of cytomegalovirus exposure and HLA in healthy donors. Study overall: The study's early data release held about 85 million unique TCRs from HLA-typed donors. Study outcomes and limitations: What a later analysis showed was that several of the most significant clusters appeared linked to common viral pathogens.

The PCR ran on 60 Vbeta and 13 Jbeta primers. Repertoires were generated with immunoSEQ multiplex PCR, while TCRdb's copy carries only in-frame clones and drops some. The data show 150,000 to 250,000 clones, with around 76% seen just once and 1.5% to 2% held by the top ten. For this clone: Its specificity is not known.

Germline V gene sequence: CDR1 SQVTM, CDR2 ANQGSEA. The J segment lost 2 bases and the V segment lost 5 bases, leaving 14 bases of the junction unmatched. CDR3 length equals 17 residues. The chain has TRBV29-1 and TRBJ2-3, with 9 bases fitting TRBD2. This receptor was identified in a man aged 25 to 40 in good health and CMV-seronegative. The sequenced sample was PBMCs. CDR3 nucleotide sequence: TGCAGCGTTCGTGACGTGAGCGGGAGGCAGCACACAGATACGCAGTATTTT. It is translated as CSVRDVSGRQHTDTQYF.